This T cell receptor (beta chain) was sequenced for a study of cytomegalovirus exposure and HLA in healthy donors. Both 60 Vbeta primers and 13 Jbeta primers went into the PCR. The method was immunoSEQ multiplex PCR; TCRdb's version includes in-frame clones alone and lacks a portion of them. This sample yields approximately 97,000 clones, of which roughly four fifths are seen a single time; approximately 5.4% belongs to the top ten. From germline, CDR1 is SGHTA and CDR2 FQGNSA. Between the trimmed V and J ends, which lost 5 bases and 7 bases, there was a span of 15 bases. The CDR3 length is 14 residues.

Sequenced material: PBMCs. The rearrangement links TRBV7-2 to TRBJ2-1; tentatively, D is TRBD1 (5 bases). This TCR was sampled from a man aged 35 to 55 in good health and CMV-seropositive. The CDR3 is CASSQRQTLNEQFF. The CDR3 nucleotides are TGTGCCAGCAGCCAACGACAGACCCTAAATGAGCAGTTCTTC.